The present T cell receptor beta chain was sequenced within a study of neurological immune-mediated disorders. Findings and limits, study-wide: TCR clonal expansion peaked in HTLV-1-associated myelopathy patients and was lowest in multiple sclerosis patients.

Via MiXCR, TCRdb re-called the 5' RACE reads, giving one row per CDR3 protein. This table holds approximately 47,000 distinct CDR3 sequences, roughly 14% found once. This clonotype occurred many times. Its antigen is as yet unknown. The CDR3 consists of 19 residues. V trimming: 4 bases; J trimming: 2 bases; junction bases outside the gene matches: 13. The V gene's germline CDR1 is SGHRS and CDR2 YFSETQ. This sample's time point: longitudinal time-point 3. The origin of this receptor is a man aged 25 to 40 in good health. The specimen sequenced was PBMCs. This chain uses TRBV5-1 with TRBJ2-1; the match to TRBD1 covers 12 bases. The DNA of the CDR3 is TGCGCCAGCAGCCCCGGGACAGGGGGCGCCATAAAAACCTACAATGAGCAGTTCTTC. Its protein product is CASSPGTGGAIKTYNEQFF.